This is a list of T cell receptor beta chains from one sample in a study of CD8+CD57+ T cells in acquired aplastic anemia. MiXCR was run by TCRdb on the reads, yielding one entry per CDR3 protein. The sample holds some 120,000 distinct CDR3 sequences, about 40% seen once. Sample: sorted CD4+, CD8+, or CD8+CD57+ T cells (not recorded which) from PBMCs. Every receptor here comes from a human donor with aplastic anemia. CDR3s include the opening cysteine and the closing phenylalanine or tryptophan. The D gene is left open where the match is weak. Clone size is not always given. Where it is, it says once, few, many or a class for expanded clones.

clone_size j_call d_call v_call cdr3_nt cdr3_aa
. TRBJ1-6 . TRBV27 TGTGCCAGCACTGGGATGAATTCACCCCTCCACTTT CASTGMNSPLHF
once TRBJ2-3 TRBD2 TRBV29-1 TGCAGCGTTGAAGGTAGCGGGTGGGTATCAGATACGCAGTATTTT CSVEGSGWVSDTQYF
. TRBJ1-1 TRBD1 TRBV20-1 TGCAGTGCTACCACAGGGGGGTGGGGGAAGAACACTGAAGCTTTCTTT CSATTGGWGKNTEAFF
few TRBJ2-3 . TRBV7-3 TGTGCCAGCAGCCCCCGGGACACAGATACGCAGTATTTT CASSPRDTDTQYF
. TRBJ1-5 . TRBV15 TGTGCCACCAGCAGAGATGGGCAGGGGAATCAGCCCCAGCATTTT CATSRDGQGNQPQHF
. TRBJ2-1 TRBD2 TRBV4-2 TGTGCCAGCAGCCCTCTAGCGGGGAGCTCCTACAATGAGCAGTTCTTC CASSPLAGSSYNEQFF
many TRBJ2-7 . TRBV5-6 TGTGCCAGCAGCTTGGGAGCAGGAACCTACGAGCAGTACTTC CASSLGAGTYEQYF
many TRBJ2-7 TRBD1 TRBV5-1 TGCGCCAGCAGCTTTACCGGGACAGCCTACGAGCAGTACTTC CASSFTGTAYEQYF
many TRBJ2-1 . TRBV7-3 TGTGCCAGCAGCTTGGGACTGGGGAATGAGCAGTTCTTC CASSLGLGNEQFF
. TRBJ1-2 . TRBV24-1 TGTGCCACCAGTGCTGCCGGGTCGTCGGAGGGCTACACCTTC CATSAAGSSEGYTF
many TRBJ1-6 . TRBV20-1 TGCAGTGCTAGAGATGAGAGCGGACATTCACCCCTCCACTTT CSARDESGHSPLHF
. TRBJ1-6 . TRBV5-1 TGCGCCAGCCTAGGACAGCGAAGCTCCTATAATTCACCCCTCCACTTT CASLGQRSSYNSPLHF
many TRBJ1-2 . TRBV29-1 TGCAGCGTTGAAGATCCGGGGACACTTTTACCTTTCGGGGGCTACACCTTC CSVEDPGTLLPFGGYTF
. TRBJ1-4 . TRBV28 TGTACCAGCATTGGGAGTGGAAAACTGTTTTTT CTSIGSGKLFF
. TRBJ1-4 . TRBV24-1 TGTGCCACCAGTGACGAGCTTAATGAAAAACTGCTTTTT CATSDELNEKLLF
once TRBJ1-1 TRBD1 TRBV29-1 TGCAGCGTTGCAACAGGGGTCACTGAAGCTTTCTTT CSVATGVTEAFF
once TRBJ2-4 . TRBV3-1 TGTGCCAGCAGCCAAGAAAGGCTAGCCCGGAACATTCAGTACTTC CASSQERLARNIQYF
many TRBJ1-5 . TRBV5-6 TGTGCCAGCAGCTTGTCAGCTGTTAGCAATCAGCCCCAGCATTTT CASSLSAVSNQPQHF
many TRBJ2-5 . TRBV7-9 TGTGCCAGCAGCTTAGCTTCACCGGGACGCCGAGGGGTGACCCAGTACTTC CASSLASPGRRGVTQYF
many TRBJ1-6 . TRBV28 TGTGCCAGCAGTCCCGACCGGCAGAGCTCCTATAATTCACCCCTCCACTTT CASSPDRQSSYNSPLHF
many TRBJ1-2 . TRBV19 TGTGCCACCCCAAAGGGCCGGGGCTATGGCTACACCTTC CATPKGRGYGYTF
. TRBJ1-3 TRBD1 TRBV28 TGTGCTCCCCCCCGGGACAGCGGTGGAAACACCATATATTTT CAPPRDSGGNTIYF
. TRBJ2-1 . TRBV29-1 TGCAGCGTTGCTGGGGGGGCCGCGTACAATGAGCAGTTCTTC CSVAGGAAYNEQFF
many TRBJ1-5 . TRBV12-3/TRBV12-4 TGTGCCAGCAGTTTACGAGGTAGGGGCAATCAGCCCCAGCATTTT CASSLRGRGNQPQHF
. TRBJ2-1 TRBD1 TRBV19 TGTGCCAGTAATACTCCGAGGACAGGGTTCAATGAGCAGTTCTTC CASNTPRTGFNEQFF
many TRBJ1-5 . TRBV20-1 TGCAGTGCTAAGATTTCGGGGACGGGCAATCAGCCCCAGCATTTT CSAKISGTGNQPQHF
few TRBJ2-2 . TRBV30 TGTGCCTGGAGTCCGCTGATCAGGGGGAACACCGGGGAGCTGTTTTTT CAWSPLIRGNTGELFF
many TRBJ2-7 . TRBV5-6 TGTGCCAGCAGCCTCCCCCGAGTTTACGAGCAGTACTTC CASSLPRVYEQYF
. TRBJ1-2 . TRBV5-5 TGTGCCAGCAGCTTGGCCTTAAACTATGGCTACACCTTC CASSLALNYGYTF
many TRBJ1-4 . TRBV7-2 TGTGCCAGCAGCTTAGTTCCCAGGGTCGGGGAAAAACTGTTTTTT CASSLVPRVGEKLFF
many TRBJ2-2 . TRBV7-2 TGTGCCAGCAGCTTGTTGGGGCCAGGGGCCGGGGAGCTGTTTTTT CASSLLGPGAGELFF
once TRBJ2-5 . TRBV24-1 TGTGCCACCAGTGATTTGTTAGGGAACCAAGAGACCCAGTACTTC CATSDLLGNQETQYF
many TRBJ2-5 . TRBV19 TGTGCCAGTAGTATAGGGCCAGCCTCTGAGACCCAGTACTTC CASSIGPASETQYF
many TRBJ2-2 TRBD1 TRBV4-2 TGTGCCAGCAGCCCGCCCTTTAGGGGACAGCCCACCGGGGAGCTGTTTTTT CASSPPFRGQPTGELFF
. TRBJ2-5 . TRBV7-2 TGTGCCAGCAGCTACTGGACGGGGCAAGAGACCCAGTACTTC CASSYWTGQETQYF
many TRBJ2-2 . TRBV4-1 TGCGCCAGCAGCCAAGACGGATACGCGAACACCGGGGAGCTGTTTTTT CASSQDGYANTGELFF
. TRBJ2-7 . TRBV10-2 TGCGCCAGCAGTGGGCAGAACTACGAGCAGTACTTC CASSGQNYEQYF
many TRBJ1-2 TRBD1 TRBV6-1 TGTGCCAGCAGTCCGACAGGGGGCGGGTATGGCTACACCTTC CASSPTGGGYGYTF
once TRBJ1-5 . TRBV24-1 TGCGCCACCAGTGATCCACTTATCGGACATCCCCAGCATTTT CATSDPLIGHPQHF
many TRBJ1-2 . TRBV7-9 TGTGCCAGCAGCTTACCGCAGAACTATGGCTACACCTTC CASSLPQNYGYTF
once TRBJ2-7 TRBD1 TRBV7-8 TGTGCCAGCAGCTTGGCCCGGGACAGGCCCTACGAGCAGTACTTC CASSLARDRPYEQYF
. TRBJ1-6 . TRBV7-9 TGTGCCAGCAGCCTTTTACAGCGTCGGACACCCCTCCACTTT CASSLLQRRTPLHF
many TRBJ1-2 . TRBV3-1 TGTGCCAGCAGCCAAGCAAGATCCTCTTATGGCTACACCTTC CASSQARSSYGYTF
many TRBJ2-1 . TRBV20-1 TGCAGTGCTAGAGATCCAGAGGGGAGCTCCTACAATGAGCAGTTCTTC CSARDPEGSSYNEQFF
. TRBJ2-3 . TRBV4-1 . CASSQDDRWGGGTDTQCF
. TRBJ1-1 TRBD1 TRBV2 TGTGCCAGCACACGACAGGGGGCGAAGAACACTGAAGCTTTCTTT CASTRQGAKNTEAFF
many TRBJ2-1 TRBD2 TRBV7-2 TGTGCCAGCAGCTTGGGACTAGCGGGTGAGCAGTTCTTC CASSLGLAGEQFF
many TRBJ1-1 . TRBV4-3 TGCGCCAGCAGCCAAGACGGGGGCTGGGGAGCTTTCTTT CASSQDGGWGAFF
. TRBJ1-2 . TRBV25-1 TGTGCCAGCAGTGCTATACAGGGACTCTATGGCTACACCTTC CASSAIQGLYGYTF
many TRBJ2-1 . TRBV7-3 TGTGCCAGCAGCTTAGGGGGGAAAACCTACAATGAGCAGTTCTTC CASSLGGKTYNEQFF
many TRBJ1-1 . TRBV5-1 TGCGCCAGCAGCTTGGTGCCGAACACTGAAGCTTTCTTT CASSLVPNTEAFF
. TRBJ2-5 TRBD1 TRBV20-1 TGCAGTGCTCCTGGCGGGACAGGGGGCGAAGAGACCCAGTACTTC CSAPGGTGGEETQYF
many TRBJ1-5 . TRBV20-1 TGCAGTGCCGCCACGAGCAATCAGCCCCAGCATTTT CSAATSNQPQHF
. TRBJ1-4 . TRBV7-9 TGTGCCAGCAGCGTCAGAGCTAATGAAAAACTGTTTTTT CASSVRANEKLFF
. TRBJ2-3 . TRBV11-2 TGTGCCAGCAGCTCGGGGCCAGCATTAATGGCAGATACGCAGTATTTT CASSSGPALMADTQYF